These T cell receptor beta chains were read from a single sample in a study of radiotherapy plus CTLA-4 blockade in lung cancer. TCRdb keeps only in-frame clones here, not all; method: immunoSEQ multiplex PCR. The sample includes some 50,000 clones, around 77% seen only once; the top ten take 8.3%. This specimen was peripheral blood, taken from a patient treated with radiotherapy plus ipilimumab. The receptors were sampled from a human donor with non-small cell lung cancer who had stable disease on radiotherapy plus ipilimumab. Both conserved end residues are part of each CDR3. A D gene is named only where the DNA matches it firmly. Expanded clones get a size class; other rows say once, few or many, or leave the size out.

size	length	V	D	J	DNA	CDR3
-	12	TRBV2	-	TRBJ1-1	TGTGCCAGCAGTGGCGATGACAGATTGGTTTTCTTT	CASSGDDRLVFF
few	15	TRBV7-8	-	TRBJ2-2	TGTGCCAGCAGCTTAGAACAGATAAACACCGGGGAGCTGTTTTTT	CASSLEQINTGELFF
-	15	TRBV10-3	-	TRBJ2-2	TGTGCCACCCACTCCGGGACAAATACCCCAGGGGAGCTGTTTTTT	CATHSGTNTPGELFF
-	16	TRBV4-1	-	TRBJ2-3	TGCGCCAGCAGCCAGGGAATAACGGGGGTGTCAGATACGCAGTATTTT	CASSQGITGVSDTQYF
-	14	TRBV7-9	TRBD1	TRBJ2-3	TGTGCCAGCAGCTCCTTTAGCAGGGGGGATACGCAGTATTTT	CASSSFSRGDTQYF
once	12	TRBV7-9	-	TRBJ2-2	TGTGCCAGCAGCGTACGGGGCGGGGAGCTGTTTTTT	CASSVRGGELFF
few	15	TRBV5-1	TRBD1	TRBJ2-4	TGCGCCAGCAGCGTGGACAGGGTAGCCAAAAACATTCAGTACTTC	CASSVDRVAKNIQYF
-	14	TRBV6-5	TRBD1	TRBJ1-2	TGTGCCAGCAGTCCCAACAGGGGCAATACTGGCTACACCTTC	CASSPNRGNTGYTF
-	17	TRBV11-2	TRBD1	TRBJ2-6	TGTGCCAGCAGCGGGGACAGGGGACTAAGTGGGGCCAACGTCCTGACTTTC	CASSGDRGLSGANVLTF
-	15	TRBV11-2	-	TRBJ2-3	TGTGCCAGCAGCTTAGTAGCCAGGTACACAGATACGCAGTATTTT	CASSLVARYTDTQYF
-	16	TRBV6-5	-	TRBJ2-2	TGTGCCAGCAGTTACTCGAGGGGGGCGAACACCGGGGAGCTGTTTTTT	CASSYSRGANTGELFF
-	13	TRBV2	TRBD1	TRBJ1-1	TGTGCCACCGACAGGGTTGGGCTGACTGAAGCTTTCTTT	CATDRVGLTEAFF
-	16	TRBV5-1	TRBD1	TRBJ2-2	TGCGCCAGCAGCTTTTCCGGGGCAGGGGGCACCGGGGAGCTGTTTTTT	CASSFSGAGGTGELFF
-	13	TRBV7-2	-	TRBJ1-2	TGTGCCAGCAGGCAGGCAGCTAACTATGGCTACACCTTC	CASRQAANYGYTF
-	13	TRBV6-5	-	TRBJ1-6	TGTGCCAGCGGTAGGACCGTCAATTCACCCCTCCACTTT	CASGRTVNSPLHF
-	14	TRBV28	-	TRBJ2-2	TGTGCCAGCAGTTTAGGCACTAACACCGGGGAGCTGTTTTTT	CASSLGTNTGELFF
-	15	TRBV4-1	-	TRBJ1-1	TGCGCCAGCAGCCAGCTAGACGGCAGAAACACTGAAGCTTTCTTT	CASSQLDGRNTEAFF
few	14	TRBV19	-	TRBJ1-1	TGTGCCAGTAGTATCGGGCAGGGGCGGACTGAAGCTTTCTTT	CASSIGQGRTEAFF
-	14	TRBV4-1	-	TRBJ2-6	TGCGCCAGCAGCCAAGCTATCGGGGCCAACGTCCTGACTTTC	CASSQAIGANVLTF
once	14	TRBV7-3	TRBD1	TRBJ1-1	TGTGCCAGCAGCTCGACAGGGGGGAATACTGAAGCTTTCTTT	CASSSTGGNTEAFF
-	16	TRBV7-2	-	TRBJ1-2	TGTGCCAGCAGCTTAGGAGCTGGGGGCGGTGACTATGGCTACACCTTC	CASSLGAGGGDYGYTF
-	12	TRBV28	-	TRBJ1-2	TGTGCCGTTTCAGGGGTAGGCTATGGCTACACCTTC	CAVSGVGYGYTF
-	13	TRBV6-1	-	TRBJ1-2	TGTGCCAGCAGTGACACGGCAGGGCATGGCTACACCTTC	CASSDTAGHGYTF
few	16	TRBV7-9	TRBD1	TRBJ1-6	TGTGCCAGCGGCCCCGTGGATTCGACAGGGTGGTCACCCCTCCACTTT	CASGPVDSTGWSPLHF
medium-sized	15	TRBV19	-	TRBJ2-7	TGTGCCAGTAGTACCCCGGGTGGCCGGCTCCTCGAGCAGTACTTC	CASSTPGGRLLEQYF
-	16	TRBV27	-	TRBJ1-6	TGTGCCAGCAGTGAAAAAGCAGGGTTCTATAATTCACCCCTCCACTTT	CASSEKAGFYNSPLHF
-	15	TRBV28	TRBD2	TRBJ2-1	TGTGCCAGCAGTTTACCAGGGACTACCTACAATGAGCAGTTCTTC	CASSLPGTTYNEQFF
-	16	TRBV7-8	-	TRBJ2-3	TGTGCCAGCAGCTTAGACTCGGCGGGGCGCACAGATACGCAGTATTTT	CASSLDSAGRTDTQYF
few	14	TRBV6-1	-	TRBJ1-3	TGTGCCAGCAGTTCTCGGGACGGCGGAAACACCATATATTTT	CASSSRDGGNTIYF
-	14	TRBV5-4	-	TRBJ2-3	TGTGCCAGCAGCTTTTCGGGAAACACAGATACGCAGTATTTT	CASSFSGNTDTQYF
few	16	TRBV10-1	TRBD2	TRBJ2-5	TGCGCCAGCAGTGAGTATGAGACTAGCGGTAAAGAGACCCAGTACTTC	CASSEYETSGKETQYF
few	15	TRBV28	TRBD1	TRBJ1-1	TGTGCCAGCAGTCCCGCGACAGGGAGGAGGACTGAAGCTTTCTTT	CASSPATGRRTEAFF
-	12	TRBV12-5	-	TRBJ1-1	TGTGCTAGTGGTCCATCGAACACTGAAGCTTTCTTT	CASGPSNTEAFF
-	16	TRBV27	-	TRBJ2-7	TGTGCCAGCAGTCCCATCGGGGGCCGGAGCTCCTACGAGCAGTACTTC	CASSPIGGRSSYEQYF
-	19	TRBV4-2	TRBD1	TRBJ2-1	TGTGCCAGCAGCCAAGATTCGTTGTACAGGACAGGGGACTACAATGAGCAGTTCTTC	CASSQDSLYRTGDYNEQFF